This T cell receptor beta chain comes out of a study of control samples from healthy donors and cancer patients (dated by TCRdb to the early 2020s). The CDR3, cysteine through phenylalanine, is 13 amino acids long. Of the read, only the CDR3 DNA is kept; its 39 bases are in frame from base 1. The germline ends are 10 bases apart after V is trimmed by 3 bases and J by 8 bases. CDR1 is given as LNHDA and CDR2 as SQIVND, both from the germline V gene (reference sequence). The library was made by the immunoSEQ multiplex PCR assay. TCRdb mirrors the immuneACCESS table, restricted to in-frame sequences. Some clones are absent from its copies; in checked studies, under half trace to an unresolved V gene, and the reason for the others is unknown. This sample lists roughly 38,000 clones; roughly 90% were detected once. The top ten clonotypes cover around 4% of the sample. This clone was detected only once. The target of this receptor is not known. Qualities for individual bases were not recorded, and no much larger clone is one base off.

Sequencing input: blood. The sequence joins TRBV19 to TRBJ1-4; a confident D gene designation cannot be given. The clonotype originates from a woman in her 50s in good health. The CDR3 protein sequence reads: CASSMFREEKLFF. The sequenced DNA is TGTGCCAGTAGTATGTTTCGTGAGGAAAAACTGTTTTTT. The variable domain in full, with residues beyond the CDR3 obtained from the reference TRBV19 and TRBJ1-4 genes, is DGGITQSPKYLFRKEGQNVTLSCEQNLNHDAMYWYRQDPGQGLRLIYYSQIVNDFQKGDIAEGYSVSREKKESFPLTVTSAQKNPTAFYLCASSMFREEKLFFGSGTQLSVL.